A single sample is the source of the 27 T cell receptor beta chains below, sequenced in a study of T cell changes during pregnancy in multiple sclerosis. TCRdb's copy holds only in-frame clones and misses some; the assay was immunoSEQ multiplex PCR. Among roughly 75,000 clones listed, roughly 92% were seen once. The material sequenced was peripheral blood, taken in the third trimester of pregnancy. Receptors were obtained from a female donor in good health, enrolled as a control in a pregnancy study.

The V call is TRBV6-5, the J call TRBJ2-2, with TRBD2 matching 11 bases. The CDR3 contains 15 residues. The junction had 2 bases not matched to a gene; V was cut back by 7 bases and J by 1 base. The germline CDR1 and CDR2 sequences are MNHEY and SVGAGI. The CDR3 DNA follows: TGTGCCAGCAACCTAGCGGGGGGGAACACCGGGGAGCTGTTTTTT. Translated, it gives CASNLAGGNTGELFF.

The chain uses TRBV5-6 and TRBJ1-2; TRBD1 matches 11 bases. CDR3 length equals 16 residues. V lost 3 bases to trimming and J lost 7 bases; unmatched junction nucleotides: 11. CDR1 is SGHDT, CDR2 YYEEEE, per germline. DNA of the CDR3: TGTGCCAGCAGCTCATCCGGGACAGGGGGGTATGGTGGCTACACCTTC. Residues: CASSSSGTGGYGGYTF.

V gene TRBV27 combines with J gene TRBJ1-4, with 9 bases aligning to TRBD1. The CDR3 is 14 amino acids. The trim removed 5 bases at V and 8 bases at J, leaving 6 bases unmatched. Looked up from germline, CDR1 is MNHEY and CDR2 is SMNVEV (reference sequence). As DNA, the CDR3 is TGTGCCAGCAGTAGGGACAGGGAACACGAAAAACTGTTTTTT. The encoded protein is CASSRDREHEKLFF.

V and J are TRBV19 and TRBJ1-2; the D is unclear. The germline V and J ends were trimmed by 8 bases and 1 base, with 11 bases remaining between them. CDR3 size: 13 residues. Germline V CDR1 and CDR2: LNHDA, SQIVND (reference sequence). The CDR3 protein is CASWGASNYGYTF. The CDR3 DNA reads TGTGCCAGTTGGGGAGCCAGTAACTATGGCTACACCTTC.

This clone was counted at least ten times. The CDR3, as DNA: TGTGCCAGCACCGGGACTAGCGTTACAGATACGCAGTATTTT. This translates into CASTGTSVTDTQYF. V gene TRBV28 combines with J gene TRBJ2-3; 10 bases line up with TRBD2. The CDR3 covers 14 residues. Unmatched junction bases numbered 4, after V lost 7 bases and J lost 3 bases. Germline lookup yields CDR1 MDHEN and CDR2 SYDVKM.

The rearrangement uses TRBV6-6 and TRBJ2-5; possibly TRBD1 for D (5 bases). V lost 0 bases, J lost 4 bases, and 15 bases lay in between. The CDR3 spans 16 residues. Germline V gene data show CDR1 as MNHNY and CDR2 as SVGAGI (reference sequence). For the CDR3, the DNA is TGTGCCAGCAGTTACTCGGCAGGGTCCGCCTCAGAGACCCAGTACTTC. Translated: CASSYSAGSASETQYF.

The chain couples TRBV18 to TRBJ1-6; no clear D. Looked up from germline, CDR1 is KGHSH and CDR2 is LQKENI. V lost 1 base and J lost 7, with 11 bases in between. This CDR3 has 15 amino acids. The DNA of the CDR3 is TGTGCCAGCTCACCACTCGCTACCCCAAATTCACCCCTCCACTTT. As protein: CASSPLATPNSPLHF.

V and J are TRBV19 and TRBJ1-5; D is ambiguous. The CDR3 covers 14 residues. V was clipped by 9 bases and J by 3 bases, with 15 bases between them. Germline V gene lookup returns CDR1 LNHDA and CDR2 SQIVND (reference sequence). The CDR3 spells CASTRTSSNQPQHF. The CDR3 bases are TGTGCCAGCACTAGGACCTCCTCCAATCAGCCCCAGCATTTT.

The chain recombines TRBV18 with TRBJ2-1; D gene unclear. V was shortened by 6 bases and J by 0 bases, with 6 bases between the two germline ends. The germline gives CDR1 KGHSH, CDR2 LQKENI. This CDR3 has 13 residues. The CDR3, as DNA: TGTGCCAGCTCTGGCAGCTCCTACAATGAGCAGTTCTTC. Protein product: CASSGSSYNEQFF.

V is TRBV27 and J is TRBJ1-6, with D possibly matching TRBD1 (6 bases). Germline V gives CDR1 MNHEY, CDR2 SMNVEV (reference sequence). The V gene lost 1 base and the J gene lost 9 bases, with 10 bases spanning the gap. CDR3 length: 14 amino acids. The CDR3 loop reads CASSLWLRGSPLHF. CDR3 bases: TGTGCCAGCAGTTTATGGCTCAGGGGTTCACCCCTCCACTTT.

The chain employs TRBV28 and TRBJ1-4; tentatively, D is TRBD1 (6 bases). The V end lost 6 bases, the J end lost 10 bases, and 18 bases lay between the germline ends. The CDR3 length is 14 residues. CDR1 is MDHEN, CDR2 SYDVKM, per germline. The CDR3 sequence: CASRKQGPSGKLFF. CDR3 nucleotide sequence: TGTGCCAGCAGAAAGCAGGGGCCCTCTGGAAAACTGTTTTTT.

The chain employs TRBV18 and TRBJ2-3, with TRBD1 matching 10 bases. Looked up from germline, CDR1 is KGHSH and CDR2 is LQKENI. This CDR3 has 15 residues. With V trimmed by 2 bases and J by 6 bases, 5 bases remained unmatched. As DNA, the CDR3 is TGTGCCAGCTCACCAGACAGGGGGCGCATGGATACGCAGTATTTT. Translating gives CASSPDRGRMDTQYF.

The chain joins TRBV27 to TRBJ2-7; D is ambiguous. Looked up from germline, CDR1 is MNHEY and CDR2 is SMNVEV (reference sequence). The CDR3 runs to 15 residues. The ends were cut back, 3 bases at V and 3 bases at J, with 15 bases in the middle. This CDR3 is CASSFLPRYDYEQYF. For the CDR3, the DNA is TGTGCCAGCAGTTTTCTCCCCAGGTACGACTACGAGCAGTACTTC.

The V call is TRBV27, the J call TRBJ2-7; 9 bases fit TRBD1. This CDR3 comprises 15 residues. With 8 bases clipped from V and 4 bases from J, the junction kept 12 bases outside the gene matches. Germline V gene sequence: CDR1 MNHEY, CDR2 SMNVEV (reference sequence). CDR3 amino acids: CASRVTGGDLYEQYF. Here the CDR3 DNA reads TGTGCCAGCCGAGTTACAGGGGGCGATTTGTACGAGCAGTACTTC.

This clone occurred once. The chain combines TRBV5-1 with TRBJ2-5; D unresolved. Germline assignment: CDR1 SGHRS and CDR2 YFSETQ. The CDR3 is made up of 13 amino acids. Trimming removed 2 bases at V and 3 bases at J, with 8 bases between. This chain's CDR3 is CASSLLSEETQYF. CDR3 in DNA: TGCGCCAGCAGCTTACTTTCGGAAGAGACCCAGTACTTC.

This chain uses TRBV27 with TRBJ1-2, with D perhaps TRBD1 (5 bases). Germline CDR1 reads MNHEY; CDR2 reads SMNVEV (reference sequence). There are 16 residues in the CDR3. Trimming removed 5 bases at V and 6 bases at J, with 22 bases between. CDR3 in DNA: TGTGCCAGCAGTGCGCCGGGGGGTGGGTCCAGAAATGGCTACACCTTC. As protein: CASSAPGGGSRNGYTF.

V usage is TRBV14 and J usage is TRBJ2-3, with 7 bases matching TRBD2. The CDR3 consists of 17 residues. V dropped 2 bases and J dropped 0; count of bases not matched to a gene: 8. Germline-derived CDR1 and CDR2 are SGHDN and FVKESK. CDR3 loop: CASSQRSSGTSTDTQYF. CDR3 nucleotide sequence: TGTGCCAGCAGCCAACGATCTAGCGGAACTAGCACAGATACGCAGTATTTT.

V is TRBV9 and J is TRBJ2-1, with 11 positions matching TRBD2. The CDR3 extends over 16 amino acids. Germline CDR1 SGDLS, CDR2 YYNGEE. After removal of 1 base from V and 7 bases from J, the junction contained 7 bases not matched to a gene. The CDR3 sequence: CASSVSSGRAGNEQFF. CDR3 sequence (DNA): TGTGCCAGCAGCGTAAGTAGCGGGAGGGCCGGGAATGAGCAGTTCTTC.

This chain joins TRBV10-1 and TRBJ2-7; TRBD2 aligns across 7 bases. This CDR3 region has 15 residues. The germline CDR1 and CDR2 sequences are WNHNN and SYGVQD (reference sequence). The V and J ends lost 6 bases and 3 bases, in that order; junction bases with no gene match: 11. The CDR3 spells CASSPGRDGNYEQYF. The DNA for the CDR3 is TGCGCCAGCAGCCCAGGGAGGGACGGCAACTACGAGCAGTACTTC.

This sequence joins TRBV18 and TRBJ2-1; 9 bases map to TRBD1. CDR3 size: 15 residues. CDR1 is KGHSH, CDR2 LQKENI, per germline. V shed 4 bases, J shed 7 bases, and the junction held 8 bases outside the gene matches. CDR3 in amino acids: CASSRQQGARNEQFF. The CDR3, as DNA: TGTGCCAGCTCACGGCAACAGGGGGCGCGAAATGAGCAGTTCTTC. The full variable domain, rest sourced from reference TRBV18 and TRBJ2-1, is NAGVMQNPRHLVRRRGQEARLRCSPMKGHSHVYWYRQLPEEGLKFMVYLQKENIIDESGMPKERFSAEFPKEGPSILRIQQVVRGDSAAYFCASSRQQGARNEQFFGPGTRLTVL.

Only one count was recorded for this clone. The chain has TRBV7-8 and TRBJ1-1, with D maybe TRBD1 (5 bases). V lost 5 bases and J lost 10, with 17 bases in between. The germline V gene has CDR1 SGHVS and CDR2 FQNEAQ. This CDR3 is built from 13 residues. The CDR3 DNA follows: TGTGCCAGCAGCGTTGACGGCGCCGGGGGAGCTTTCTTT. Encoded protein: CASSVDGAGGAFF.

The chain couples TRBV7-9 to TRBJ1-2, with D unclear. Trimming removed 1 base at V and 6 bases at J, with 6 bases between. CDR1 is SEHNR and CDR2 is FQNEAQ in the germline V gene (reference sequence). CDR3 length: 12 amino acids. CDR3 coding DNA: TGTGCCAGCAGCTTAGAGACAAATGGCTACACCTTC. This sequence encodes CASSLETNGYTF.

This clone was seen just once. The genes are TRBV5-4 and TRBJ1-4; tentatively, D is TRBD1 (5 bases). This CDR3 has 15 residues. V was clipped by 2 bases and J by 3 bases, with 11 bases between them. The germline V gene has CDR1 SGHNT and CDR2 YYREEE (reference sequence). The CDR3 region has the DNA TGTGCCAGCAGCTTAGGACAAGAAGCTAATGAAAAACTGTTTTTT. This sequence encodes CASSLGQEANEKLFF.

The chain links TRBV5-5 to TRBJ2-7, with D unresolved. The CDR3 is 13 residues long. From germline, CDR1 is SGHKS and CDR2 YYEKEE (reference sequence). The ends were cut back, 0 bases at V and 6 bases at J, with 10 bases in the middle. The CDR3 spells CASSLEITGEQYF. The CDR3 bases are TGTGCCAGCAGCTTGGAGATTACTGGCGAGCAGTACTTC.

The chain joins TRBV27 to TRBJ2-2, with D maybe TRBD2 (6 bases). Deletions cut 5 bases from V and 10 bases from J, with 14 bases between. The CDR3 extends over 13 amino acids. CDR1 and CDR2 from the germline V gene are MNHEY and SMNVEV (reference sequence). This chain's CDR3 is CASSSHGGPELFF. The CDR3 DNA reads as TGTGCCAGCAGTAGTCACGGGGGACCGGAGCTGTTTTTT.

J is TRBJ2-5 and V is TRBV5-1; 8 nucleotides match TRBD1. V trimming: 5 bases; J trimming: 5 bases; junction bases outside the gene matches: 11. Germline CDR1 is SGHRS and CDR2 is YFSETQ. The CDR3 has 15 amino acids. CDR3 nucleotides: TGCGCCAGCAGTTTAGGGACAGGCGGGCTGGAGACCCAGTACTTC. This codes for CASSLGTGGLETQYF.

This clone has only one observation. The chain combines TRBV4-1 with TRBJ2-7; 9 bases line up with TRBD2. The CDR3 runs 14 residues. Germline V gene lookup returns CDR1 MGHRA and CDR2 YSYEKL. Trimming cost V 4 bases and J 2 bases; bases outside gene matches: 3. CDR3 protein: CASSPVAGAYEQYF. The CDR3 region has the DNA TGCGCCAGCAGCCCCGTAGCGGGGGCCTACGAGCAGTACTTC.